One and the same sample provided the 18 T cell receptor beta chains below, sequenced in a study of cytomegalovirus exposure and HLA in healthy donors (dated by TCRdb to the late 2010s). Libraries were prepared through the immunoSEQ multiplex PCR assay. A mixture of 60 forward primers for TCR Vbeta segments and 13 reverse primers for TCR Jbeta segments was used in the multiplex PCR. TCRdb took this table from immuneACCESS and kept in-frame rearrangements with V and J called. Such tables lack part of the clones; where checked against another copy, unresolved V genes explain under half of the gap, and the rest is unexplained. This sample has under 200,000 clones in its table, and about four fifths of those were observed once. 2% to 2.5% of the sample is in the top ten clones. Sequenced input: PBMCs. These receptors originate from a woman aged 45 to 65 in good health and CMV-seronegative.

The chain recombines TRBV11-2 with TRBJ1-2, with D possibly matching TRBD1 (6 bases). CDR1 is SGHAT and CDR2 is FQNNGV in the germline V gene. V was shortened by 5 bases and J by 7 bases, with 14 bases between the two germline ends. The CDR3 has 13 amino acids. The CDR3, as DNA: TGTGCCAGCAGCCTTCCGGGGGGCGGTGGCTACACCTTC. Translated: CASSLPGGGGYTF.

The V gene is TRBV4-2, the J gene TRBJ2-2, with 7 bases lining up with TRBD1. Germline CDR1 LGHNA, CDR2 YNFKEQ. Trimming cost V 1 base and J 6 bases; bases outside gene matches: 2. CDR3 length: 14 residues. CDR3 nucleotide sequence: TGTGCCAGCAGCCAAGGTGACAGGGCCGGGGAGCTGTTTTTT. Translated, it gives CASSQGDRAGELFF.

This chain joins TRBV2 and TRBJ2-7, with D possibly being TRBD1 (6 bases). The CDR3 is made up of 12 amino acids. Germline V lookup: CDR1 SNHLY, CDR2 FYNNEI. The V end was cut by 8 bases, the J end by 2 bases, with 10 bases between. The CDR3 region has the DNA TGTGCCAGCGGTCAGGGGACCTACGAGCAGTACTTC. As protein: CASGQGTYEQYF. Combining the CDR3 with reference TRBV2 and TRBJ2-7 gives the whole variable domain EPEVTQTPSHQVTQMGQEVILRCVPISNHLYFYWYRQILGQKVEFLVSFYNNEISEKSEIFDDQFSVERPDGSNFTLKIRSTKLEDSAMYFCASGQGTYEQYFGPGTRLTVT.

The V and J genes are TRBV6-6 and TRBJ2-2, with 11 bases aligning to TRBD2. V shed 6 bases and J 9 bases; nucleotides not matched to a gene: 9. The CDR3 extends over 15 amino acids. Germline V gene lookup returns CDR1 MNHNY and CDR2 SVGAGI (reference sequence). This CDR3 is CASSATSGRDRELFF. The DNA for the CDR3 is TGTGCCAGCAGCGCCACTAGCGGGAGAGATCGGGAGCTGTTTTTT.

The V call is TRBV7-8, the J call TRBJ2-5, with 8 bases fitting TRBD1. Germline-derived CDR1 and CDR2 are SGHVS and FQNEAQ. CDR3 length: 15 amino acids. With 4 bases clipped from V and 1 base from J, the junction kept 5 bases outside the gene matches. CDR3 amino acids: CASSSSGGVQETQYF. For the CDR3, the DNA is TGTGCCAGCAGCTCCTCAGGGGGCGTCCAAGAGACCCAGTACTTC.

V usage is TRBV2 and J usage is TRBJ2-5, with 10 bases aligning to TRBD2. The CDR3 runs 17 residues. J was trimmed by 4 bases and V by 5 bases; bases with no gene match: 13. The germline V gene has CDR1 SNHLY and CDR2 FYNNEI. The DNA for the CDR3 is TGTGCCAGCAGTCCCGTTTGGTTAGCGGGGGGCCTAGAGACCCAGTACTTC. The encoded protein is CASSPVWLAGGLETQYF.

The genes are TRBV12-5 and TRBJ1-1, with D uncertain. Trimming removed 3 bases at V and 1 base at J, with 6 bases between. The CDR3 runs 13 residues. Germline V gene lookup returns CDR1 LGHNT and CDR2 FRNRAP. The CDR3 sequence: CASGLRENTEAFF. CDR3 DNA sequence: TGTGCTAGTGGTTTACGGGAGAACACTGAAGCTTTCTTT.

The chain uses TRBV12-5 and TRBJ2-1, with TRBD2 matching over 12 bases. The V gene's germline CDR1 is LGHNT and CDR2 FRNRAP. Trimming removed 8 bases from V and 8 bases from J; junction bases left unmatched: 7. CDR3 length: 14 residues. The CDR3 DNA is TGTGCTAGTTCGGGACTAGCGGGCGTCGATGAGCAGTTCTTC. It encodes CASSGLAGVDEQFF.

This clone is a singleton in its sample. This chain joins TRBV7-9 and TRBJ2-7; the match to TRBD1 covers 9 bases. The germline V gene encodes CDR1 SEHNR and CDR2 FQNEAQ (reference sequence). V shed 5 bases and J 10 bases; nucleotides not matched to a gene: 15. The CDR3 extends over 15 amino acids. For the CDR3, the DNA is TGTGCCAGCAGCCCCGGGACAGGGAACCCCTCAAGACAGTACTTC. Translated, it gives CASSPGTGNPSRQYF.

The table lists this clone with a count of one. This chain joins TRBV2 and TRBJ2-3; TRBD2 is a possible D gene (6 bases). Germline V CDR1 and CDR2: SNHLY, FYNNEI. The CDR3 contains 12 residues. V was pared by 11 bases and J by 4 bases, with 13 bases between. The CDR3 coding sequence is TGTGCCTCCGCGGGATGGTCAGATACGCAGTATTTT. Protein product: CASAGWSDTQYF.

The chain has TRBV28 and TRBJ2-3; 7 bases are a match to TRBD1. After removal of 3 bases from V and 4 bases from J, the junction contained 1 base not matched to a gene. This CDR3 region has 13 residues. CDR1 and CDR2 (germline): MDHEN, SYDVKM. The CDR3 is CASSLQGADTQYF. The CDR3 DNA sequence: TGTGCCAGCAGTTTGCAGGGGGCAGATACGCAGTATTTT.

J is TRBJ1-5 and V is TRBV6-5; a possible D gene is TRBD1 (5 bases). Germline V gene data show CDR1 as MNHEY and CDR2 as SVGAGI. The CDR3 has 15 residues. Trimming took 0 bases from V and 2 from J, leaving 8 bases between them. CDR3 amino acids: CASSYSGGGNQPQHF. CDR3 nucleotide sequence: TGTGCCAGCAGTTACTCGGGAGGGGGCAATCAGCCCCAGCATTTT.

CDR3 sequence: CASSTQGTDTQYF. The CDR3 DNA follows: TGCGCCAGCAGCACACAGGGGACAGATACGCAGTATTTT. The chain combines TRBV5-1 with TRBJ2-3; TRBD1 matches 7 bases. J lost 3 bases, V lost 4 bases, and 2 bases had no gene match. This CDR3 is built from 13 residues. CDR1 and CDR2 from the germline V gene are SGHRS and YFSETQ.

V gene TRBV18 combines with J gene TRBJ1-2, with D unresolved. This CDR3 spans 13 amino acids. The germline CDR1 and CDR2 sequences are KGHSH and LQKENI. Trimming shortened V by 6 bases and J by 7 bases, and 15 bases separated the two germline ends. CDR3 sequence: CASSLDWTGGYTF. The CDR3 coding sequence is TGTGCCAGCTCCCTGGACTGGACGGGTGGCTACACCTTC.

The chain recombines TRBV15 with TRBJ1-4, with TRBD1 identical over 8 bases. Per the germline V gene, CDR1 is LNHNV and CDR2 is YYDKDF (reference sequence). Trimming cost V 4 bases and J 5 bases; bases outside gene matches: 6. The CDR3 is made up of 15 amino acids. Written as DNA, the CDR3 is TGTGCCACCAGCAAAACAGGGGGAGCGAATGAAAAACTGTTTTTT. The encoded protein is CATSKTGGANEKLFF.

This chain uses TRBV7-8 with TRBJ1-5, with a tentative D call TRBD1 (5 bases). V was shortened by 5 bases and J by 4 bases, with 15 bases between the two germline ends. CDR1 and CDR2 (germline): SGHVS, FQNEAQ. The CDR3 loop spans 15 amino acids. CDR3 in amino acids: CASSGWEGFNQPQHF. The CDR3 nucleotides are TGTGCCAGCAGCGGCTGGGAGGGGTTTAATCAGCCCCAGCATTTT.

Notes on this clone: Other DNA sequences in the sample encode the same CDR3. The chain couples TRBV7-2 to TRBJ1-6; the match to TRBD1 covers 9 bases. There are 15 residues in the CDR3. Looked up from germline, CDR1 is SGHTA and CDR2 is FQGNSA. V lost 3 bases, J lost 7 bases, and 4 bases stayed unmatched. CDR3 nucleotide sequence: TGTGCCAGCAGCTTGGGGACAGGGAGCAATTCACCCCTCCACTTT. Amino acids: CASSLGTGSNSPLHF.

V and J are TRBV11-3 and TRBJ2-5; D unclear. Trimming removed 1 base from V and 4 bases from J, with 7 bases in between. There are 13 residues in the CDR3. Germline assignment: CDR1 SGHNT and CDR2 YENEEA. Written as DNA, the CDR3 is TGTGCCAGCAGCTTAGTTAGTGGAGAGACCCAGTACTTC. Protein product: CASSLVSGETQYF.